This T cell receptor (beta chain) originates from a study of blood T cell repertoires in COVID-19. Study in general: Sites in the United States, Italy and Spain provided acute and convalescent COVID-19 samples. PBMCs, B-cell-depleted T cells, or T cells provided the cDNA or gDNA that made up the material.

In the original workflow: Amplifying reference gene primers gave estimates of nucleated cell counts. Here immunoSEQ multiplex PCR was the method, and the copy in TCRdb shows in-frame clones only, minus some. V and J calls plus clone size are reproduced from that table; the DNA served to infer D and trimming. The sample shows 140,000 or so clones, more than 60% of them seen only once. V shed 2 bases and J 2 bases; nucleotides not matched to a gene: 6. Germline CDR1 LGHNA, CDR2 YNFKEQ. The CDR3 spans 16 residues. This clonotype was obtained from a woman aged 55-69 years with acute or convalescent COVID-19. The sample taken for sequencing was peripheral blood. This rearrangement joins TRBV4-2 to TRBJ1-3; 7 bases agree with TRBD1. In nucleotides, the CDR3 is TGTGCCAGCAGCCAACCGAACAGGGGTACTGGAAACACCATATATTTT. Its protein is CASSQPNRGTGNTIYF.